This T cell receptor beta chain derives from a study of molecular identifiers for immune sequencing clone quantification. Preparation of the bulk TCR libraries relied on previously described methods and listed TCR primers. MiXCR was run by TCRdb on the PCR reads, yielding one entry per CDR3 protein. This table holds more than 550,000 distinct CDR3 sequences, about 25% found once. Points from the study as a whole: Clones above 20 RNA copies contained over 99% of effector molecules and under 1% of naive molecules.

A remark on this clonotype: Its antigen is not identified.

Trimming removed 8 bases at V and 2 bases at J, with 17 bases between. Germline V gives CDR1 MNHEY, CDR2 SMNVEV (reference sequence). The CDR3 length is 15 residues. Each library that profiled naive CD8 cells came from around 18,000 to 910,000 sorted cells with 10%, 30% or 50% RNA. The specimen was naive CD8+ T cells from blood, with Jurkat cell RNA spiked in. Subset here: FACS-sorted CD8+CD4-CCR7+CD45RA+ naive T cells. The receptor comes from a human donor in good health. Some libraries in this study had Jurkat cell RNA spiked in. The V call is TRBV27, the J call TRBJ2-3, with a tentative D call TRBD2 (6 bases). The DNA for the CDR3 is TGTGCCAGCTCTATCGGGGGTTTGTACACAGATACGCAGTATTTT. Translating it yields CASSIGGLYTDTQYF.